The T cell receptor (beta chain) under discussion was sequenced for a study of regulatory T cells in long-lasting Graves disease. Relying on iRepertoire HTBI primers and Arm-PCR of CDR3 regions, the team built TCR beta libraries. TCRdb re-analysed the multiplex PCR reads in MiXCR, keeping a single row per CDR3 protein. The top ten clones hold around a sixth of a sample with over 350,000 distinct CDR3 sequences, approximately 15% of them seen once. In this sample, this clonotype turned up a few times. A single base separates this from a much larger clone, so it may be a read error. This sample's time point: newly diagnosed GD, antithyroid drugs for less than 3 months. There was RNA extracted from PBMCs, and the TCR library was made from it. Graves' disease diagnosis relied on American Thyroid Association guidelines. The patient group derived from an endocrinology department in Xi'an, China. J was trimmed by 5 bases and V by 3 bases; bases with no gene match: 6. The CDR3 runs 14 residues.

The same data also went into a second study, on T cells in Graves' hyperthyroidism and ophthalmopathy. That report adds: Diagnostic decisions used clinical symptoms, serum thyroxine and TRAb, thyroid ultrasound and orbital computed tomography. In simple terms, a model built on 13 V-J features told ophthalmopathy apart from stable hyperthyroidism.

The TCR sequence derives from a woman aged 45 to 65 with Graves disease. The chain combines TRBV12-3 or TRBV12-4 with TRBJ2-5; 7 bases are shared with TRBD1. The source material was peripheral blood mononuclear cells (PBMCs), sampled at new diagnosis, from a patient treated with antithyroid drugs. The DNA for the CDR3 is TGTGCCAGCAGTTTGGGGGTAGGGGGCGAGACCCAGTACTTC. It is translated as CASSLGVGGETQYF.